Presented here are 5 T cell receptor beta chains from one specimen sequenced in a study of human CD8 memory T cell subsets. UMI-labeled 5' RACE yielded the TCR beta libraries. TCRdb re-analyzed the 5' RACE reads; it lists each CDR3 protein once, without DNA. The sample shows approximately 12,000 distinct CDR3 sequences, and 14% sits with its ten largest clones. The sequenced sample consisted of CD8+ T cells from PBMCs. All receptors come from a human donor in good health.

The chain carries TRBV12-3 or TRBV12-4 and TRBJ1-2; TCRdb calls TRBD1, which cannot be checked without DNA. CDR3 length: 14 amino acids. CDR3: CASSHRQEFYGYTF.

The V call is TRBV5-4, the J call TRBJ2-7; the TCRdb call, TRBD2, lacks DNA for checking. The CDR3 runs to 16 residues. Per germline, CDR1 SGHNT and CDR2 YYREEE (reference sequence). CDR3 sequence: CASSLRRGYIAYEQYF.

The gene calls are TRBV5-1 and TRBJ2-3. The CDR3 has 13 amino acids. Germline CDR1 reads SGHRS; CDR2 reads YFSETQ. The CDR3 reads CASSLVTEDTQYF.

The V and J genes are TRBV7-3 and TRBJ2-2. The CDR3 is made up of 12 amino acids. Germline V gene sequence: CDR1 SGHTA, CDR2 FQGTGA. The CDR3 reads CASSFHTGELFF.

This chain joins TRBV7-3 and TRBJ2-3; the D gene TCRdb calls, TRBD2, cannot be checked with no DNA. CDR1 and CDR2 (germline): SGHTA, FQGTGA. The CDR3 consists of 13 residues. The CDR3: CASSFGSPDTQYF. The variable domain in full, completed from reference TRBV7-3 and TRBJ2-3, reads GAGVSQTPSNKVTEKGKYVELRCDPISGHTALYWYRQSLGQGPEFLIYFQGTGAADDSGLPNDRFFAVRPEGSVSTLKIQRTERGDSAVYLCASSFGSPDTQYFGPGTRLTVL.